This T cell receptor (beta chain) emerged from a study of cytomegalovirus exposure and HLA in healthy donors (dated by TCRdb to 2017 to 2019). Looking at the study overall: An earlier analysis of approximately 640 of the donors reported approximately 290 Gb of sequence data and some 120 million unique TCR beta sequences from approximately 180 million T cells. Roughly 300 gigabases of sequencing data and 70 million to 95 million unique TCR sequences made up an early release that covered nearly 650 HLA-typed donors. Of the roughly 400 genotyped donors, 65% to 90% were placed in the genetic ancestry cluster associated with self-reported Caucasian donors. The aim of the study was to test whether cataloging public T cell receptors could identify signatures of past pathogen exposure. The study used immunosequencing to profile the T cell repertoires of about 670 subjects and linked those repertoires to cytomegalovirus serostatus. A separate validation cohort of over a hundred different subjects was used in addition to the 666-subject first cohort. High-throughput TCR immunosequencing, statistical association of individual TCRs with disease status, and machine learning were combined to predict cytomegalovirus infection status. In a later analysis, previously published TCR beta repertoires from 600 to 850 donors were re-analyzed and high-resolution HLA genotyping was added so that TCR occurrence patterns could be studied. The later analysis used no new phenotypic data to find candidate immune exposures, relying instead on TCR beta sequences and their occurrence across donors. An earlier analysis of 587 of the donors used high-throughput TCR beta sequencing to judge whether each TCR beta V gene segment behaved as functional or pseudogenic. Alongside the repertoire data, information on donor age, sex, ethnicity and CMV serostatus was compiled. A later genetic analysis used genome-wide SNP genotypes for about 65% of the 666 donors, treating that subset as a discovery cohort. All discovery cohort repertoires had been generated using a single sequencing platform. HLA typing included class I and class II loci at four-digit resolution. Typing coverage differed by locus: A, B, C, DRB1 and DQB1 were typed in about 629-640 donors, DQA1 in 500 to 550, DPA1 in some 600, and DPB1 in around 440. About 5 DR-DQ haplotypes were handled as single units for association and clustering, since linkage in the cohort was strong. On average, roughly 240,000 unique TCR beta nucleotide sequences were sequenced per donor among 398 genotyped donors of the cohort, with roughly 19% of those sequences being non-productive. Findings and caveats that apply to the study as a whole: Most TCR sequences were observed very rarely across donors, whereas some public TCRs were present in many individuals. Three of the identified cytomegalovirus-associated TCR beta chains were confirmed in vitro to be specific for cytomegalovirus antigens. Immune exposure information for the cohort was limited to CMV serostatus. The sequencing pipeline was judged likely to have produced a cluster of highly shared sequence variants as a technical artifact. In a later analysis, 16,951 TCR beta sequences were associated with specific HLA alleles at a false discovery rate of 0.05. Because HLA typing was unavailable for some donors at each locus, only the typed subset was used in association tests. It was suggested by the authors that the approach could potentially be generalized to other disease states and immunological phenotypes. Presence/absence analyses assumed roughly uniform sequencing depth across donors, an assumption that may not hold. The study gave a list of about 170 TCR beta chains associated with cytomegalovirus. Some IMGT-functional V segments, including TRBV6-2 and TRBV6-3, could not be told apart with the 87-base-pair reads, so those segments were excluded. In a later analysis, HLA-associated TCR beta chains were found to be more clonally expanded and to have lower generation probabilities than equally common non-associated chains. According to a later genetic analysis, donors in an Asian-associated ancestry cluster had fewer N-insertions in productive TCRs than the approximately 630-donor mean. The earlier analysis of a few hundred of the donors excluded 15 to 20 rarely observed V segments, including chromosome 9 orphons, because counts were too low. In both the original and validation cohorts, the classifier was reported to diagnose cytomegalovirus status with high specificity and sensitivity. Only TCR beta chains were sequenced in this cohort, and the absence of alpha or paired-chain data limited detectable features. Most CMV-associated TCR beta chains appeared to be HLA-restricted in a later analysis, and the HLA associations seemed to be driven largely by CMV exposure. According to a later analysis, parvovirus B19, influenza, CMV and Epstein-Barr virus appeared linked to several top co-occurrence clusters. A further reported finding was that TCR beta sequences accurately predicted the HLA-A and HLA-B alleles for most subjects in the first cohort. Linkage disequilibrium might explain the correlated functional status among segregating V segments, but an unknown experimental factor could not be excluded. Strong co-occurrence of HLA alleles, especially DR and DQ, made assigning TCR associations to individual alleles difficult. V-gene and J-gene trimming of TCR beta chains was associated with a missense DCLRE1C variant in a later genetic analysis, and the association was replicated in an independent cohort. A later analysis found that TCR association rates varied across HLA loci, with DRB1 alleles showing the most associated TCRs and HLA-C alleles the fewest. An earlier analysis of approximately 540 of the donors showed that most TCR beta V segments appeared in productive rearrangements either about 87% or about 30% of the time, which broadly matched IMGT annotations.

On this clone itself: This clone's antigen is unknown. One base away there is no much larger clone; base qualities are not given.

Reading from cysteine to phenylalanine, the CDR3 counts 14 amino acids. Left in the record is the CDR3 DNA by itself, 42 bases read in frame from the first base. V was cut back by 1 base and J by 1 base, leaving a gap of 8 bases between them. For CDR1 and CDR2, the germline V gene lists LGHNA and YSLEER. Libraries came from the immunoSEQ multiplex PCR assay. A mixture of 60 forward primers for TCR Vbeta segments and 13 reverse primers for TCR Jbeta segments was used in the multiplex PCR. Amplification of the CDR3 region of rearranged TCR beta genes was performed with a multiplex PCR assay on genomic DNA. Amplified TCR beta libraries were sequenced as 87-base-pair reads on the Illumina HiSeq System. On the study's bioinformatics: A later analysis counted tens of millions of unique TCR beta chains across the 550 to 800 repertoires, and some 11 million of these chains were shared by at least two donors. A nearest-neighbor algorithm error-corrected the raw reads and collapsed the reads into unique sequences, merging closely related sequences to remove PCR and sequencing errors. CDR3 sequences were aligned to IMGT reference sequences to assign V, D and J gene segments. For a sequence to be retained, a match of at least six nucleotides was required to both a V gene segment and a J gene segment. Rearrangements were classified as productive when the CDR3 lacked stop codons and remained in frame with V and J, and all other rearrangements were classified as non-productive. Following IMGT convention, CDR3 was defined as the stretch from the second conserved V-encoded cysteine to the conserved J-encoded phenylalanine. Sequences without an unambiguous match to a single V gene segment were excluded from the earlier analysis of 587 of the donors. In an earlier analysis of some 590 of the donors, V segments were called functional above 56.7% productive rearrangements and were called segregating when the between-donor standard deviation exceeded 5%. To diagnose cytomegalovirus status from the catalog of TCR beta chain sequences, a statistical classification framework was built. V and J gene assignment, in a later analysis, came from comparing TCR nucleotide sequences with IMGT/GENE-DB human TR gene sequences. The TCRdist pipeline was used in a later analysis to assign CDR3 sequences and most-parsimonious VDJ recombination scenarios. In a later analysis, every TCR beta chain was defined by the combination of its CDR3 amino acid sequence and its V-gene family, and reads without a unique V-gene family were dropped. A later analysis removed 592 highly shared, low-generation-probability nucleotide sequences to deal with suspected cross-contamination and a sequencing artifact. In a later analysis, a clonal expansion index was calculated for each public chain from normalized within-repertoire ranks of inferred template counts. Generation probabilities in a later analysis came from a VDJ recombination model fitted to out-of-frame rearrangements, and those results were checked against IGoR. Hypergeometric tests were used in a later analysis to score TCR-TCR, TCR-HLA and TCR-CMV co-occurrence, with a repertoire-size bias correction applied to the TCR pairs. To estimate false discovery rates, a later analysis permuted the HLA or CMV assignments 20 times. In a later analysis, co-occurring TCRs were grouped using DBSCAN, with TCRdist sequence similarity added in when clustering inside HLA-allele-positive subsets. For co-occurrence clustering, repertoires with fewer than 30,000 or more than 120,000 public chains were excluded, along with roughly 5 repertoires with anomalous nucleotide sharing. Imported from immuneACCESS, the table was reduced by TCRdb to in-frame sequences with V and J called. These copies leave out some clones; in studies compared against another copy, an unresolved V gene accounts for under half, and the cause of the remainder is not known. That table supplies the V and J calls and clone size; D and trimming were determined from the DNA. Present in this sample are 90,000 to 130,000 clones, over 65% of which were seen just once. 13% of the sample is in the top ten clones.

The cohort was made up of under 800 healthy bone marrow donors. All cohort members were sampled while nominally healthy, although unrecorded immune exposures were likely present. The donor tested CMV seropositive and was one of the 289 seropositive cohort members. A peripheral blood sample was provided by each donor, and peripheral blood mononuclear cells were used for TCR beta sequencing. Genomic DNA extraction from the blood cell samples was performed with the Qiagen DNeasy Blood Extraction Kit. This receptor was obtained from a man aged 25 to 40 in good health and CMV-seropositive. The V and J genes are TRBV4-3 and TRBJ2-7; too little of a D gene remains to name it. Sequenced input: PBMCs. The DNA is as follows: TGCGCCAGCAGCCAAGGGTGGGCATCCTACGAGCAGTACTTC. Its product reads: CASSQGWASYEQYF.